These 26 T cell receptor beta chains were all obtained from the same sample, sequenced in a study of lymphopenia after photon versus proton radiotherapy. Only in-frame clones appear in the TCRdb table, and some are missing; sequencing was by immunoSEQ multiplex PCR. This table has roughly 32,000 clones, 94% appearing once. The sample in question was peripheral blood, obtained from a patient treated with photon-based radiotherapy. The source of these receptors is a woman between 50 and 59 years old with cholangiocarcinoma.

The CDR3 bases are TGTGCCTGGAGCCTGGGACATCAAAATGAAAAACTGTTTTTT. Translated: CAWSLGHQNEKLFF. This chain uses TRBV30 with TRBJ1-4; maybe TRBD1 (6 bases). The CDR3 covers 14 residues. The V end lost 3 bases, the J end lost 5 bases, and 13 bases lay between the germline ends. In germline, CDR1 is GTSNPN, CDR2 SVGIG (reference sequence).

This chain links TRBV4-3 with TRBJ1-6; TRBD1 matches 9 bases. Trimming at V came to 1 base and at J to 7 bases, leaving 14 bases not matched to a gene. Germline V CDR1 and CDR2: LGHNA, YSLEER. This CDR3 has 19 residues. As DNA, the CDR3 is TGCGCCAGCAGCCAAGGGGCACACTTGGACAGGGGCGCGAATTCACCCCTCCACTTT. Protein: CASSQGAHLDRGANSPLHF.

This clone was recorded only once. The CDR3 nucleotides are TGTGCCAGCTCAGCATCCGGGACAGGAGTAGCTAACTATGGCTACACCTTC. This codes for CASSASGTGVANYGYTF. The V gene is TRBV18, the J gene TRBJ1-2, with 8 bases that match TRBD1. V trimming: 5 bases; J trimming: 0 bases; junction bases outside the gene matches: 11. The germline CDR1 and CDR2 sequences are KGHSH and LQKENI. The length of the CDR3 is 17 residues.

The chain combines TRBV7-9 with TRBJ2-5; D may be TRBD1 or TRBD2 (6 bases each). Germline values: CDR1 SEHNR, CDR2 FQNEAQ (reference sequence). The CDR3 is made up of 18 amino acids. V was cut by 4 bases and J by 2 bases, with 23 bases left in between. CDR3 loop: CASSSFVLLGGLQETQYF. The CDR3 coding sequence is TGTGCCAGCAGCTCATTTGTCTTGCTAGGGGGACTTCAAGAGACCCAGTACTTC.

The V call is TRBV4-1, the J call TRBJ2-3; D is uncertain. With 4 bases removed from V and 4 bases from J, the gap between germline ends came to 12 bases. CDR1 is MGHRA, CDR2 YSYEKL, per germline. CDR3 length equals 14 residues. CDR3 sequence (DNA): TGCGCCAGCAGCCGTAGCTTTGAGTCAGATACGCAGTATTTT. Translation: CASSRSFESDTQYF.

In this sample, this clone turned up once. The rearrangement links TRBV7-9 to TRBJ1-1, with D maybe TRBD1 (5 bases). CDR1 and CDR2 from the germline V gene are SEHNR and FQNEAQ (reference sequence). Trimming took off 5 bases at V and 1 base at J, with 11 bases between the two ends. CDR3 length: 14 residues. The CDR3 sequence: CASSPTGQNTEAFF. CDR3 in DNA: TGTGCCAGCAGCCCAACAGGTCAGAACACTGAAGCTTTCTTT. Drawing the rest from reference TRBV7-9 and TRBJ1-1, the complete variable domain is DTGVSQNPRHKITKRGQNVTFRCDPISEHNRLYWYRQTLGQGPEFLTYFQNEAQLEKSRLLSDRFSAERPKGSFSTLEIQRTEQGDSAMYLCASSPTGQNTEAFFGQGTRLTVV.

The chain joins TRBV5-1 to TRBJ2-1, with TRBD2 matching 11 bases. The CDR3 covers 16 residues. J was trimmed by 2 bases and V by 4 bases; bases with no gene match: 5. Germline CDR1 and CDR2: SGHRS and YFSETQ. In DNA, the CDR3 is TGCGCCAGCAGCATAGCGGGGGGGACGCCCTACAATGAGCAGTTCTTC. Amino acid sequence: CASSIAGGTPYNEQFF.

This CDR3 is CASSLALGKKEKLFF. DNA of the CDR3: TGTGCCAGCAGCTTAGCGCTGGGGAAGAAAGAAAAACTGTTTTTT. V gene TRBV7-6 combines with J gene TRBJ1-4; D is unclear. Per germline, CDR1 SGHVS and CDR2 FNYEAQ. The CDR3 has 15 residues. Trimming removed 0 bases at V and 8 bases at J, with 13 bases between.

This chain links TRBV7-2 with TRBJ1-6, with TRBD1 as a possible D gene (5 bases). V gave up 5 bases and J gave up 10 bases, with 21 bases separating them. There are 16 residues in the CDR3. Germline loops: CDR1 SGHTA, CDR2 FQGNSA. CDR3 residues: CASSPQGGVGRSPLHF. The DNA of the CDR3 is TGTGCCAGCAGCCCCCAGGGAGGTGTTGGTCGATCACCCCTCCACTTT.

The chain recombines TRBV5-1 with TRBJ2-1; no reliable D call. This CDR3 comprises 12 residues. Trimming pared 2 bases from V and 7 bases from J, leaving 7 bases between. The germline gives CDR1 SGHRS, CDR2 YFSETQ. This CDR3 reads CASSLSQNEQFF. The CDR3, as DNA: TGCGCCAGCAGCTTATCCCAAAATGAGCAGTTCTTC.

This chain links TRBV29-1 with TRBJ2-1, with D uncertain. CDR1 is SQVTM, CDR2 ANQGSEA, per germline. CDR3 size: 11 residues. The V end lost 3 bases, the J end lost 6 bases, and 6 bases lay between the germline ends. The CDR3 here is CSVDTSNEQFF. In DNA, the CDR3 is TGCAGCGTTGATACGTCCAATGAGCAGTTCTTC.

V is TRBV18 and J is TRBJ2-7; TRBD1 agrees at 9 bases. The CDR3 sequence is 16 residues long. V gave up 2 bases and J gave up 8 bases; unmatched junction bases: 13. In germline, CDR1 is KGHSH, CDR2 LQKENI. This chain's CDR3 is CASSPVIGQGQNKQYF. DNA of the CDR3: TGTGCCAGCTCACCAGTTATTGGACAGGGGCAGAATAAGCAGTACTTC.

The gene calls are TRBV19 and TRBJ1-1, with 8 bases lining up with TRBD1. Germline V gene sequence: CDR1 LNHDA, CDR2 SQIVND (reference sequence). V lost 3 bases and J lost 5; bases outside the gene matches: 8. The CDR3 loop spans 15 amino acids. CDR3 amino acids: CASSIRRTGRTEAFF. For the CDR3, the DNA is TGTGCCAGTAGTATCCGCCGGACAGGGCGGACTGAAGCTTTCTTT.

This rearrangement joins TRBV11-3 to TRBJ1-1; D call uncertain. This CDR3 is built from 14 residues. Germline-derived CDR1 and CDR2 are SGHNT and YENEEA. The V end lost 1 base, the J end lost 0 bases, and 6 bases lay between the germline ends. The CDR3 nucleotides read TGTGCCAGCAGCTTAGGGAACATGAACACTGAAGCTTTCTTT. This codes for CASSLGNMNTEAFF.

DNA of the CDR3: TGTGCCAGCAGGAGGACAGTTTATAGCAATCAGCCCCAGCATTTT. Amino acid sequence: CASRRTVYSNQPQHF. This chain links TRBV6-5 with TRBJ1-5; D might be TRBD1 (6 bases). CDR1 is MNHEY and CDR2 is SVGAGI in the germline V gene. The V gene lost 6 bases and the J gene lost 0 bases, with 12 bases spanning the gap. There are 15 residues in the CDR3.

CDR3 amino acids: CASSMDLSYEQYF. CDR3 DNA sequence: TGTGCCAGTAGTATGGACCTTTCCTACGAGCAGTACTTC. V gene TRBV19 combines with J gene TRBJ2-7; the D is unclear. This CDR3 has 13 amino acids. CDR1 and CDR2 from the germline V gene are LNHDA and SQIVND (reference sequence). V was trimmed by 3 bases and J by 1 base, leaving 7 bases between them.

CDR3 protein: CASSLDRGLGYTF. Written as DNA, the CDR3 is TGTGCCAGCAGCTTAGATCGAGGGCTCGGCTACACCTTC. The rearrangement joins TRBV7-2 to TRBJ1-2; no reliable D call. The CDR3 is 13 residues long. Germline V gene data show CDR1 as SGHTA and CDR2 as FQGNSA. Trimming shortened V by 1 base and J by 8 bases, and 11 bases separated the two germline ends.

CDR3 protein: CASSTGTGGRNQPQHF. CDR3 DNA sequence: TGTGCCAGTAGTACCGGGACAGGGGGGCGCAATCAGCCCCAGCATTTT. The chain joins TRBV19 to TRBJ1-5, with 11 nucleotides matching TRBD1. Germline V gene lookup returns CDR1 LNHDA and CDR2 SQIVND (reference sequence). The V segment lost 4 bases and the J segment 2 bases; nucleotides outside the gene matches: 4. The CDR3 runs 16 residues.

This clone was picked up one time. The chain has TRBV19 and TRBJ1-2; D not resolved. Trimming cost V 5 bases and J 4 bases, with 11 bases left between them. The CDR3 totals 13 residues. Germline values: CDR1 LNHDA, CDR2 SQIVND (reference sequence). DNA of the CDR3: TGTGCCAGTAGTGCGGAGGGTGGCTATGGCTACACCTTC. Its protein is CASSAEGGYGYTF.

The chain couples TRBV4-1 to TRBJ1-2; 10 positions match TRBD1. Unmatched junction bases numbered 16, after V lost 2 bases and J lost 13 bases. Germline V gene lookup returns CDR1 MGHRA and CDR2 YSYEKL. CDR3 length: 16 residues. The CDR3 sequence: CASSQPTIVGTGVVTF. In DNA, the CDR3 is TGCGCCAGCAGCCAACCAACTATTGTAGGGACAGGGGTGGTCACCTTC.

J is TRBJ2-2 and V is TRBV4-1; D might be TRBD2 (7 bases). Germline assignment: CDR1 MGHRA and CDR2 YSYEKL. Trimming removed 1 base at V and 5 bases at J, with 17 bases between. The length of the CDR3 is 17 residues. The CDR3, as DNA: TGCGCCAGCAGCCAAGTATTTTTCGGGGGGCCTACCGGGGAGCTGTTTTTT. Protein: CASSQVFFGGPTGELFF.

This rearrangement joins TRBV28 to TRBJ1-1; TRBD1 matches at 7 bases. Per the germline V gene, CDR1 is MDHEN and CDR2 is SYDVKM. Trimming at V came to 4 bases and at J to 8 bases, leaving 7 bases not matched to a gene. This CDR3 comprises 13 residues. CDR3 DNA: TGTGCCAGCAGTTATACAGGGGTTAGCGAAGCTTTCTTT. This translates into CASSYTGVSEAFF. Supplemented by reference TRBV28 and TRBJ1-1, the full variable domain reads DVKVTQSSRYLVKRTGEKVFLECVQDMDHENMFWYRQDPGLGLRLIYFSYDVKMKEKGDIPEGYSVSREKKERFSLILESASTNQTSMYLCASSYTGVSEAFFGQGTRLTVV.

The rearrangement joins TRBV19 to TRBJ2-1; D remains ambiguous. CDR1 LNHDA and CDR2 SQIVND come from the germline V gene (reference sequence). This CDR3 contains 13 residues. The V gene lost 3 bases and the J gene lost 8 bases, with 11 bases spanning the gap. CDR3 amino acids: CASSMSPADEQFF. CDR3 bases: TGTGCCAGTAGTATGAGCCCGGCGGATGAGCAGTTCTTC.

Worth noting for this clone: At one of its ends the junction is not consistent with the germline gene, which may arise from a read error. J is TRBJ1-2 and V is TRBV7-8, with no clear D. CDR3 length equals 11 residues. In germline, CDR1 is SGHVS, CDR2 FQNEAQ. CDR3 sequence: CASSLWPETFF. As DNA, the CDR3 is TGTGCCAGCAGCTTATGGCCAGAAACGTTCTTC.

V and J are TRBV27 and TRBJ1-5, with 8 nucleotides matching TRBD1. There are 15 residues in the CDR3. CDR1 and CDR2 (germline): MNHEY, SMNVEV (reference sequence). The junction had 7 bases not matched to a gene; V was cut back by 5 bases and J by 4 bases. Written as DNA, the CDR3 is TGTGCCAGCAGTCTCCACAGGGGGACGAATCAGCCCCAGCATTTT. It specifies CASSLHRGTNQPQHF.

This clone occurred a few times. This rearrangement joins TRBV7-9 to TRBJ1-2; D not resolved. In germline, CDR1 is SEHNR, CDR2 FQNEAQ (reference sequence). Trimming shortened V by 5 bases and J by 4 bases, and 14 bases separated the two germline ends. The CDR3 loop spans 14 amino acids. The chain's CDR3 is CASSHSSATYGYTF. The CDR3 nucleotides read TGTGCCAGCAGCCACTCCTCGGCCACCTATGGCTACACCTTC.